This passage covers 32 T cell receptor beta chains from one sample sequenced in a study of blood T cell repertoires in COVID-19. Here immunoSEQ multiplex PCR was the method, and the copy in TCRdb shows in-frame clones only, minus some. This sample yields just over 150,000 clones, of which approximately 90% are seen a single time; 15% belongs to the top ten. The sequenced sample consisted of peripheral blood. The receptors derive from a woman in her thirties or forties with acute or convalescent COVID-19.

This rearrangement joins TRBV27 to TRBJ2-5; 8 positions agree with TRBD2. CDR1 is MNHEY, CDR2 SMNVEV, per germline (reference sequence). V was pared by 3 bases and J by 1 base, with 7 bases of the junction left unmatched. The CDR3 has 16 residues. The CDR3 DNA follows: TGTGCCAGCAGTTTTTCGGGACTAGGGTCCCAAGAGACCCAGTACTTC. Its protein is CASSFSGLGSQETQYF.

The CDR3 region is CASSPGAEGFSPLHF. CDR3 bases: TGTGCCAGCAGTCCAGGCGCGGAGGGGTTTTCACCCCTCCACTTT. The chain recombines TRBV7-2 with TRBJ1-6, with a weak D call TRBD1 (5 bases). Deletions cut 6 bases from V and 9 bases from J, with 18 bases between. The CDR3 loop spans 15 amino acids. CDR1 and CDR2 (germline): SGHTA, FQGNSA.

This sequence joins TRBV29-1 and TRBJ2-1; 9 nucleotides agree with TRBD2. Germline CDR1 reads SQVTM; CDR2 reads ANQGSEA. V shed 4 bases and J 5 bases; nucleotides not matched to a gene: 6. The CDR3 consists of 14 residues. CDR3 sequence: CSVVHSGRHNEQFF. CDR3 nucleotides: TGCAGCGTTGTCCATAGCGGGAGACACAATGAGCAGTTCTTC.

The chain links TRBV3-1 (or the pseudogene TRBV3-2) to TRBJ1-1, with D possibly being TRBD1 (6 bases). The CDR3 runs to 14 residues. Germline V gene lookup returns CDR1 LGHDT and CDR2 YNNKEL (reference sequence). Trimming stripped 2 bases from V and 1 base from J, with 8 bases between. The DNA for the CDR3 is TGTGCCAGCAGCCAAAAGGACAGGAACACTGAAGCTTTCTTT. As protein: CASSQKDRNTEAFF.

The chain is built from TRBV28 and TRBJ2-5, with D perhaps matching TRBD1 (5 bases). Germline-derived CDR1 and CDR2 are MDHEN and SYDVKM. CDR3 length: 12 residues. V lost 2 bases and J lost 4, with 5 bases in between. CDR3 in DNA: TGTGCCAGCAGTTTAAGGGGAGAGACCCAGTACTTC. This codes for CASSLRGETQYF.

The rearrangement links TRBV7-9 to TRBJ2-7; weak D call: TRBD1 (5 bases). CDR1 is SEHNR and CDR2 is FQNEAQ in the germline V gene (reference sequence). With 8 bases removed from V and 5 bases from J, the gap between germline ends came to 22 bases. The length of the CDR3 is 15 residues. The chain's CDR3 is CASLPRTGRVDEQYF. For the CDR3, the DNA is TGTGCCAGCCTACCCAGAACAGGACGGGTTGACGAGCAGTACTTC.

This CDR3 reads CASSHGAITGRTQYF. As DNA, the CDR3 is TGCGCCAGCAGCCATGGGGCCATAACGGGTCGTACGCAGTATTTT. The J gene is TRBJ2-3, the V gene TRBV5-1; D is perhaps TRBD1 (5 bases). The germline V gene has CDR1 SGHRS and CDR2 YFSETQ. Deletions cut 4 bases from V and 8 bases from J, with 20 bases between. The CDR3 is made up of 15 amino acids.

The chain recombines TRBV28 with TRBJ1-2, with D hard to call. V was cut by 7 bases and J by 4 bases, with 16 bases left in between. The CDR3 covers 14 residues. Germline CDR1 and CDR2: MDHEN and SYDVKM. The CDR3 coding sequence is TGTGCCAGCAACTCGGGGTGGGAGGGCTATGGCTACACCTTC. It codes for CASNSGWEGYGYTF.

The chain couples TRBV5-5 to TRBJ2-4, with D possibly matching TRBD1 (5 bases). There are 14 residues in the CDR3. Germline assignment: CDR1 SGHKS and CDR2 YYEKEE (reference sequence). The V end was cut by 1 base, the J end by 5 bases, with 10 bases between. The CDR3 DNA reads as TGTGCCAGCAGCTTGCTGGTAGGGGAAAACATTCAGTACTTC. Translation gives CASSLLVGENIQYF.

The gene calls are TRBV15 and TRBJ2-5, with D possibly matching TRBD2 (5 bases). Germline V gene sequence: CDR1 LNHNV, CDR2 YYDKDF (reference sequence). Between the trimmed V and J ends, which lost 1 base and 5 bases, there was a span of 20 bases. This CDR3 is built from 17 residues. The CDR3 is CATSRVAGFSIMETQYF. CDR3 DNA sequence: TGTGCCACCAGCAGAGTTGCGGGTTTTAGTATAATGGAGACCCAGTACTTC.

This chain uses TRBV30 with TRBJ2-7; 7 bases match TRBD1. The germline gives CDR1 GTSNPN, CDR2 SVGIG (reference sequence). Trimming removed 3 bases from V and 2 bases from J; junction bases left unmatched: 4. The CDR3 has 13 amino acids. The CDR3 sequence is CAWSEGAPYEQYF. DNA for the CDR3: TGTGCCTGGAGCGAGGGGGCGCCCTACGAGCAGTACTTC.

The V call is TRBV25-1, the J call TRBJ2-7; 8 nucleotides align to TRBD1. V shed 4 bases, J shed 6 bases, and the junction held 5 bases outside the gene matches. This CDR3 has 13 residues. Germline values: CDR1 MGHDK, CDR2 SYGVNS. CDR3 residues: CASSGRGLGEQYF. CDR3 coding DNA: TGTGCCAGCAGTGGCAGGGGGCTGGGCGAGCAGTACTTC.

This clone was recorded a few times. The rearrangement joins TRBV19 to TRBJ1-2, with 8 bases fitting TRBD1. The CDR3 covers 14 residues. V dropped 3 bases and J dropped 2; count of bases not matched to a gene: 2. Looked up from germline, CDR1 is LNHDA and CDR2 is SQIVND (reference sequence). The CDR3 sequence is CASSINRGNYGYTF. The CDR3 DNA follows: TGTGCCAGTAGTATTAACAGGGGGAACTATGGCTACACCTTC.

The chain combines TRBV19 with TRBJ2-5, with 10 bases aligning to TRBD2. V lost 5 bases and J lost 6; bases outside the gene matches: 9. This CDR3 region has 15 residues. Germline CDR1 and CDR2: LNHDA and SQIVND (reference sequence). The CDR3 bases are TGTGCCAGTAGTTCGGAGGCTAGCGGGAGAAAGACCCAGTACTTC. It encodes CASSSEASGRKTQYF.

This clone was counted once. The chain employs TRBV12-3 or TRBV12-4 and TRBJ1-2; D gene unclear. This CDR3 spans 11 amino acids. V was clipped by 6 bases and J by 2 bases, with 4 bases between them. CDR3 nucleotide sequence: TGTGCCAGCAGGAGCAACTATGGCTACACCTTC. Protein sequence: CASRSNYGYTF.

The V call is TRBV12-3 or TRBV12-4, the J call TRBJ2-3, with unresolved D. V was shortened by 6 bases and J by 2 bases, with 9 bases between the two germline ends. The CDR3 is 13 amino acids. CDR3 residues: CASSPDFTDTQYF. CDR3 nucleotides: TGTGCCAGCAGCCCTGACTTCACAGATACGCAGTATTTT.

The chain joins TRBV4-2 to TRBJ2-7; 8 nucleotides align to TRBD1. The germline gives CDR1 LGHNA, CDR2 YNFKEQ. The CDR3 has 15 amino acids. After removal of 1 base from V and 3 bases from J, the junction contained 5 bases not matched to a gene. The CDR3 is CASSQGEQGGYEQYF. In nucleotides, the CDR3 is TGTGCCAGCAGCCAAGGTGAACAGGGGGGCTACGAGCAGTACTTC.

The chain uses TRBV3-1 (or the pseudogene TRBV3-2) and TRBJ2-1; D call uncertain. V lost 4 bases to trimming and J lost 7 bases, with 20 bases between them. CDR3 length: 16 residues. Germline V lookup: CDR1 LGHDT, CDR2 YNNKEL (reference sequence). CDR3 DNA: TGTGCCAGCAGCCGGTTAACCATAGCTCCGAGGAATGAGCAGTTCTTC. The encoded protein is CASSRLTIAPRNEQFF.

V is TRBV30 and J is TRBJ1-4, with a weak D call TRBD1 (5 bases). Trimming shortened V by 2 bases and J by 11 bases, and 15 bases separated the two germline ends. This CDR3 region has 13 residues. In germline, CDR1 is GTSNPN, CDR2 SVGIG (reference sequence). The CDR3 DNA reads TGTGCCTGGAGTCCGGGGGGTGTGAATAAACTGTTTTTT. Translation: CAWSPGGVNKLFF.

The V call is TRBV10-3, the J call TRBJ2-7; 8 bases line up with TRBD2. The CDR3 covers 14 residues. Germline V gene sequence: CDR1 ENHRY, CDR2 SYGVKD. V was pared by 7 bases and J by 0 bases, with 5 bases of the junction left unmatched. The CDR3 nucleotides read TGTGCCATCATGGCGGGGGGATTCTCCTACGAGCAGTACTTC. Encoded protein: CAIMAGGFSYEQYF.

V usage is TRBV12-5 and J usage is TRBJ1-1; D remains unclear. The V end lost 0 bases, the J end lost 8 bases, and 13 bases lay between the germline ends. The V gene's germline CDR1 is LGHNT and CDR2 FRNRAP. The CDR3 totals 14 residues. In DNA, the CDR3 is TGTGCTAGTGGTTTGGTAGGGCCGCCGGGAGAAGCTTTCTTT. The encoded protein is CASGLVGPPGEAFF.

V and J are TRBV4-1 and TRBJ2-1; D might be TRBD2 (6 bases). Germline V gives CDR1 MGHRA, CDR2 YSYEKL. The length of the CDR3 is 16 residues. V was clipped by 1 base and J by 9 bases, with 19 bases between them. In nucleotides, the CDR3 is TGCGCCAGCAGCCAAGGACGCCGCGGGAACCTAATTGAGCAGTTCTTC. It translates to CASSQGRRGNLIEQFF.

The chain uses TRBV19 and TRBJ1-5; 7 bases agree with TRBD1. The V and J ends lost 5 bases and 10 bases, in that order; junction bases with no gene match: 8. CDR1 LNHDA and CDR2 SQIVND come from the germline V gene (reference sequence). CDR3 length: 13 residues. As DNA, the CDR3 is TGTGCCAGTAGTCCCCAAGGACAGGTTCCCCAGCATTTT. This encodes CASSPQGQVPQHF.

Only one count was recorded for this clone. This chain joins TRBV19 and TRBJ2-1; 12 bases line up with TRBD2. The CDR3 is made up of 17 amino acids. Trimming took 7 bases from V and 4 from J; bases not matched to a gene: 11. CDR1 is LNHDA, CDR2 SQIVND, per germline (reference sequence). The CDR3 protein is CASTTITGTSGYNEQFF. The CDR3 DNA sequence: TGTGCCAGTACCACAATCACCGGGACTAGCGGGTACAATGAGCAGTTCTTC.

This chain uses TRBV29-1 with TRBJ2-2; possible D gene TRBD1, 6 bases. CDR3 size: 15 residues. Germline CDR1 and CDR2: SQVTM and ANQGSEA. With 3 bases removed from V and 2 bases from J, the gap between germline ends came to 13 bases. CDR3 sequence: CSVDLQGSNTGELFF. The CDR3 nucleotides are TGCAGCGTTGACTTGCAGGGGTCCAACACCGGGGAGCTGTTTTTT.

This clone was counted a few times. This chain links TRBV5-5 with TRBJ1-5, with unresolved D. Germline CDR1 and CDR2: SGHKS and YYEKEE (reference sequence). Trimming removed 0 bases at V and 7 bases at J, with 14 bases between. The CDR3 extends over 15 amino acids. CDR3 coding DNA: TGTGCCAGCAGCTTGGCCATCGGAGGGTTCCAGCCCCAGCATTTT. Translating gives CASSLAIGGFQPQHF. Drawing the rest from reference TRBV5-5 and TRBJ1-5, the complete variable domain is DAGVTQSPTHLIKTRGQQVTLRCSPISGHKSVSWYQQVLGQGPQFIFQYYEKEERGRGNFPDRFSARQFPNYSSELNVNALLLGDSALYLCASSLAIGGFQPQHFGDGTRLSIL.

The chain combines TRBV30 with TRBJ1-2, with no clear D. With 2 bases removed from V and 4 bases from J, the gap between germline ends came to 8 bases. The CDR3 consists of 12 residues. The V gene's germline CDR1 is GTSNPN and CDR2 SVGIG (reference sequence). The CDR3 DNA reads TGTGCCTGGAGTTTTTGGGCCTATGGCTACACCTTC. It codes for CAWSFWAYGYTF.

This sequence joins TRBV15 and TRBJ2-7; a possible D gene is TRBD1 (5 bases). CDR3 size: 15 residues. V lost 3 bases, J lost 5 bases, and 17 bases lay in between. Germline values: CDR1 LNHNV, CDR2 YYDKDF (reference sequence). Written as DNA, the CDR3 is TGTGCCACCAGCAGTTCGGGCCCCAGGGTTCACGAGCAGTACTTC. This translates into CATSSSGPRVHEQYF. Drawing the rest from reference TRBV15 and TRBJ2-7, the complete variable domain is DAMVIQNPRYQVTQFGKPVTLSCSQTLNHNVMYWYQQKSSQAPKLLFHYYDKDFNNEADTPDNFQSRRPNTSFCFLDIRSPGLGDTAMYLCATSSSGPRVHEQYFGPGTRLTVT.

The gene calls are TRBV3-1 (or the pseudogene TRBV3-2) and TRBJ2-5; 8 nucleotides agree with TRBD2. The CDR3 sequence is 15 residues long. The V and J ends lost 3 bases and 5 bases, in that order; junction bases with no gene match: 8. CDR1 is LGHDT, CDR2 YNNKEL, per germline (reference sequence). The CDR3 region has the DNA TGTGCCAGCAGCCACACTAGCGGCATCAAGGAGACCCAGTACTTC. Its protein product is CASSHTSGIKETQYF.

The chain is built from TRBV28 and TRBJ2-7; 10 bases match TRBD1. Germline lookup yields CDR1 MDHEN and CDR2 SYDVKM. This CDR3 spans 15 amino acids. V shed 3 bases and J 4 bases; nucleotides not matched to a gene: 6. DNA of the CDR3: TGTGCCAGCAGTTTCCGGGACAGGGGATTTTACGAGCAGTACTTC. Translating it yields CASSFRDRGFYEQYF.

In its sample, this clone was seen once. V usage is TRBV4-1 and J usage is TRBJ1-4; no reliable D call. CDR1 is MGHRA, CDR2 YSYEKL, per germline. The CDR3 is made up of 13 amino acids. V lost 1 base and J lost 7, with 7 bases in between. The CDR3 DNA is TGCGCCAGCAGCCAAGGCCGGAGTGAAAAACTGTTTTTT. Its translation: CASSQGRSEKLFF.

The chain is built from TRBV6-5 and TRBJ1-6, with D possibly being TRBD1 (5 bases). Germline CDR1 is MNHEY and CDR2 is SVGAGI. This CDR3 is 15 amino acids long. V was pared by 4 bases and J by 5 bases, with 12 bases between. The CDR3 bases are TGTGCCAGCAGTTGGGGGGACGCAAATAATTCACCCCTCCACTTT. Translation: CASSWGDANNSPLHF.